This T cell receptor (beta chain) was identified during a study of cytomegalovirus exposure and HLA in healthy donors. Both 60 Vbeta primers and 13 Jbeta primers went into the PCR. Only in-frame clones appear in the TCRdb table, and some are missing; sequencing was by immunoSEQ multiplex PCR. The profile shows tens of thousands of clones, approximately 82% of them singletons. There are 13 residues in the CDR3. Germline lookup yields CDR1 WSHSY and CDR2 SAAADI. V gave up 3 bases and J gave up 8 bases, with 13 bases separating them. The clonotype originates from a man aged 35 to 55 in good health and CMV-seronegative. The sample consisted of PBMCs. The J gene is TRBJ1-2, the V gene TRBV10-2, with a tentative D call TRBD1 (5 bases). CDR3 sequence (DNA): TGCGCCAGCAGTGAAACTCTACAGGCCGGCTACACCTTC. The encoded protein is CASSETLQAGYTF.